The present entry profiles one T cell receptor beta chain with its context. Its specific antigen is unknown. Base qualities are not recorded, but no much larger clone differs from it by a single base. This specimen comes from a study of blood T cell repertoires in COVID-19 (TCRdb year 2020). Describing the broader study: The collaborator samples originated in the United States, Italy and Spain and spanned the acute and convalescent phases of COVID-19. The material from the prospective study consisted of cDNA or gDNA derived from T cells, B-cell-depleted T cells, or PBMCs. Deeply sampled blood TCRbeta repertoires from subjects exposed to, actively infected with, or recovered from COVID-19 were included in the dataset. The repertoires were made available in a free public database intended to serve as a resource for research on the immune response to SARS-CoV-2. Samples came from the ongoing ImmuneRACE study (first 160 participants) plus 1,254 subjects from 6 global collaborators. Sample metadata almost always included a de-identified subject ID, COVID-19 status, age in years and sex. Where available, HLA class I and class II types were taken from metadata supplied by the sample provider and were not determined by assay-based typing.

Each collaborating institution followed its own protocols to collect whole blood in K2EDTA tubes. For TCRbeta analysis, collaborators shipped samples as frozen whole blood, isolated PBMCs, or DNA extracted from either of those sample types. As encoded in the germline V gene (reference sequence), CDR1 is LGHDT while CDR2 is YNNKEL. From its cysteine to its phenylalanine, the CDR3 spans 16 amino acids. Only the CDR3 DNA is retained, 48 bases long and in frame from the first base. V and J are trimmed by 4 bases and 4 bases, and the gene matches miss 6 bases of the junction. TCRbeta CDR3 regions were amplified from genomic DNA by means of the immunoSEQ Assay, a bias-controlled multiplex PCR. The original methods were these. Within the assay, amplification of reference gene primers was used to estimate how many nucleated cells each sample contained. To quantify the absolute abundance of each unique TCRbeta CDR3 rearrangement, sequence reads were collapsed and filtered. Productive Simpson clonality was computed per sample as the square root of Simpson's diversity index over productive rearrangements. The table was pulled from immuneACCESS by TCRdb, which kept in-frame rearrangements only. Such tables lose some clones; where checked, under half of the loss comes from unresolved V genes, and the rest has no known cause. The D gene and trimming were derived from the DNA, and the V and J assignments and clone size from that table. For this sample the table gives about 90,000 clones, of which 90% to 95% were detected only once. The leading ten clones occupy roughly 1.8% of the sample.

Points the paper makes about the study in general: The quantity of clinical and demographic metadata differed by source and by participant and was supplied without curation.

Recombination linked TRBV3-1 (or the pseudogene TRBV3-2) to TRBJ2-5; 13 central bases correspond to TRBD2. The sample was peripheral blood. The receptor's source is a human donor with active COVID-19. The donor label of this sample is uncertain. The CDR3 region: CASSRGLAGASETQYF. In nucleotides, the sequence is TGTGCCAGCAGCCGCGGACTAGCGGGGGCGTCAGAGACCCAGTACTTC.